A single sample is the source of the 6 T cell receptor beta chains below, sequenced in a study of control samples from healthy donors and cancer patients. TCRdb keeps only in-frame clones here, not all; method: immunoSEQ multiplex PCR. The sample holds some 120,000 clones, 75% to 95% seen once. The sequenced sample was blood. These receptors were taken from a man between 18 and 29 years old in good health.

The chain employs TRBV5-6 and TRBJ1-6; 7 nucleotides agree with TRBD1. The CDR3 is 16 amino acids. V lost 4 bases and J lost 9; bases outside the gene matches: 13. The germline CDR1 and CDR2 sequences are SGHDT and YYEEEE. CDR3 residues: CASSLLPGQTTSPLHF. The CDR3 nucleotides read TGTGCCAGCAGCCTCCTTCCGGGACAGACGACTTCACCCCTCCACTTT.

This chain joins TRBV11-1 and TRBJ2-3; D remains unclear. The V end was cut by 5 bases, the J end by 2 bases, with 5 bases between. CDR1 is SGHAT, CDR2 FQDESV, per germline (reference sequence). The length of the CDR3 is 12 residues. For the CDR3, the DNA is TGTGCCAGCAGCGCCGTCACAGATACGCAGTATTTT. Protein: CASSAVTDTQYF. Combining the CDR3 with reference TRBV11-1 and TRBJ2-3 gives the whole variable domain EAEVAQSPRYKITEKSQAVAFWCDPISGHATLYWYRQILGQGPELLVQFQDESVVDDSQLPKDRFSAERLKGVDSTLKIQPAELGDSAMYLCASSAVTDTQYFGPGTRLTVL.

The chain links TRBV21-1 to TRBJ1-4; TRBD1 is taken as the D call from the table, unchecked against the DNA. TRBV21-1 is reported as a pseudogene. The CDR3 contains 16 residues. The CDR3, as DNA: TGTGCCAGCAGCGGGGACAGGGGGGTCTCTAATGAAAAACTGTTTTTT. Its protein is CASSGDRGVSNEKLFF.

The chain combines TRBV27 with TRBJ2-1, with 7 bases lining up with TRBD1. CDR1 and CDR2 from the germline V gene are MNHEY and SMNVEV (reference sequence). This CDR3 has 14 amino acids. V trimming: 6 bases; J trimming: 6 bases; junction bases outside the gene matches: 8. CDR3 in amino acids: CASRTVAGGNEQFF. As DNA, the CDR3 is TGTGCCAGCAGAACAGTCGCAGGGGGCAATGAGCAGTTCTTC.

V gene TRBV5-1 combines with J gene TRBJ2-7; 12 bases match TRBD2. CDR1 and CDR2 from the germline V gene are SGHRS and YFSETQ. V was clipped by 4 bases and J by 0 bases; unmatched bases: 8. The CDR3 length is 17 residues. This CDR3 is CASSLYGLAGSSYEQYF. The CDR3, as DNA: TGCGCCAGCAGCCTCTACGGACTAGCGGGGAGCTCCTACGAGCAGTACTTC.

The CDR3 reads CASRPDRVGNQPQHF. In DNA form, the CDR3 reads TGTGCCAGCAGACCCGACAGGGTGGGCAATCAGCCCCAGCATTTT. The chain employs TRBV28 and TRBJ1-5; 7 bases line up with TRBD1. Germline V gene lookup returns CDR1 MDHEN and CDR2 SYDVKM. The CDR3 sequence is 15 residues long. With V trimmed by 6 bases and J by 2 bases, 7 bases remained unmatched.